This T cell receptor gamma chain was captured by sequencing in a study of human gamma delta and Vdelta1 T cells. General study points: Reportedly, Delta One T cells were polyclonal and broadly targeted acute myeloid leukemia.

TCRdb re-called the PCR reads with CATT. The sample yields about 3,900 gamma-chain clones, approximately 15% seen once. Within the sample, this clone is medium-sized (0.01 to 0.1%). Its antigen is unknown. V dropped 0 bases and J dropped 10; count of bases not matched to a gene: 12. CDR3 length equals 14 residues. Germline V gene data show CDR1 as VINAFY and CDR2 as YDVSNSKD. This chain joins TRGV5 and TRGJ1 or TRGJ2. Sequenced: Vdelta1 gamma-delta T cells from blood grown in culture (DOT cells). This receptor was obtained from a human donor in good health. DNA of the CDR3: TGTGCCACCTGGGACAGGCCCCCTAAACTAAAGAAACTCTTT. Its protein is CATWDRPPKLKKLF.